The 10 T cell receptor beta chains given below trace back to one sample, sequenced in a study of post-analysis software for immune sequencing data. Study results and limitations: In patients, TRBV5-6, TRBV5-1 and TRBV20-1 belonged to four or five TRBV segments found more frequently than in controls.

Included in the TCR beta cDNA libraries were unique molecular identifiers. Using its own MiXCR run on the PCR reads, TCRdb lists one record per CDR3 protein. The data contain 750,000 to 950,000 distinct CDR3 sequences, roughly 58% of them singletons. Antigens of these TCRs are unknown. The sequencing input was blood. Every receptor here comes from a girl aged 5 to 17 with multiple sclerosis.

The rearrangement uses TRBV7-9 and TRBJ2-1; the D gene is possibly TRBD2 (5 bases). Trimming removed 4 bases from V and 0 bases from J, with 16 bases in between. This CDR3 spans 17 amino acids. Germline CDR1 SEHNR, CDR2 FQNEAQ (reference sequence). CDR3 sequence: CASSSSLGSSSYNEQFF. The DNA for the CDR3 is TGTGCCAGCAGCTCGTCACTAGGCTCGAGCTCCTACAATGAGCAGTTCTTC.

This clonotype was counted only a few times. V and J are TRBV3-1 and TRBJ2-7, with unresolved D. V gave up 0 bases and J gave up 10 bases, with 19 bases separating them. The CDR3 contains 15 residues. The V gene's germline CDR1 is LGHDT and CDR2 YNNKEL (reference sequence). The CDR3 nucleotides read TGTGCCAGCAGCCAAGATGAGGCCGAGACCGCTCGACAGTACTTC. This gives the protein CASSQDEAETARQYF.

This chain links TRBV5-1 with TRBJ2-6; maybe TRBD1 (6 bases). Trimming took off 2 bases at V and 1 base at J, with 19 bases between the two ends. From germline, CDR1 is SGHRS and CDR2 YFSETQ. This CDR3 spans 19 amino acids. CDR3 nucleotides: TGCGCCAGCAGCTTTCCCTCGGACAGAGGGCGGTCTGGGGCCAACGTCCTGACTTTC. Its translation: CASSFPSDRGRSGANVLTF.

V usage is TRBV14 and J usage is TRBJ2-4, with a tentative D call TRBD1 (6 bases). The CDR3 has 14 residues. Germline CDR1 SGHDN, CDR2 FVKESK. The V gene lost 5 bases and the J gene lost 13 bases, with 21 bases spanning the gap. The CDR3 DNA is TGTGCCAGCAGCTGGGACAAACCCTCGAGGGAGCAGTACTTC. Protein sequence: CASSWDKPSREQYF.

This chain joins TRBV28 and TRBJ2-7; 8 bases agree with TRBD1. Gene TRBJ2-5 matches the end of the DNA better, so the J call may be wrong. This CDR3 is built from 15 residues. CDR1 and CDR2 from the germline V gene are MDHEN and SYDVKM. CDR3: CASSGPATGAETQYF. DNA for the CDR3: TGTGCCAGCAGTGGGCCCGCGACAGGGGCAGAGACCCAGTACTTC.

This clonotype was counted only a few times. This rearrangement joins TRBV20-1 to TRBJ2-1, with 13 bases that match TRBD2. Germline lookup yields CDR1 DFQATT and CDR2 SNEGSKA (reference sequence). This CDR3 contains 17 residues. The ends lost 3 bases at V and 2 bases at J; junction bases unmatched: 7. CDR3 region: CSARLTGLAGAYNEQFF. The DNA for the CDR3 is TGCAGTGCTAGGTTAACCGGACTAGCGGGAGCCTACAATGAGCAGTTCTTC.

The chain uses TRBV7-2 and TRBJ2-1; the D gene is possibly TRBD1 (6 bases). This CDR3 has 13 amino acids. Trimming took 5 bases from V and 10 from J, leaving 15 bases between them. The germline gives CDR1 SGHTA, CDR2 FQGNSA. This CDR3 is CASSPTRDTEQFF. Here the CDR3 DNA reads TGTGCCAGCAGCCCAACCCGGGACACCGAGCAGTTCTTC.

This clonotype occurred a few times. The chain uses TRBV30 and TRBJ2-4; D is perhaps TRBD1 (5 bases). Germline CDR1 reads GTSNPN; CDR2 reads SVGIG (reference sequence). This CDR3 spans 14 amino acids. The V end lost 5 bases, the J end lost 2 bases, and 13 bases lay between the germline ends. The CDR3 loop reads CAWALTATKNIQYF. The CDR3 DNA reads as TGTGCCTGGGCACTGACAGCGACCAAAAACATTCAGTACTTC. The full variable domain, its missing parts supplied by reference TRBV30 and TRBJ2-4, is SQTIHQWPATLVQPVGSPLSLECTVEGTSNPNLYWYRQAAGRGLQLLFYSVGIGQISSEVPQNLSASRPQDRQFILSSKKLLLSDSGFYLCAWALTATKNIQYFGAGTRLSVL.

The chain combines TRBV29-1 with TRBJ1-5; D perhaps matches TRBD1 (6 bases). Trimming cost V 7 bases and J 4 bases, with 14 bases left between them. The CDR3 totals 13 residues. Germline lookup yields CDR1 SQVTM and CDR2 ANQGSEA. This CDR3 is CSAGADLNQPQHF. CDR3 nucleotides: TGCAGCGCGGGGGCCGATCTTAATCAGCCCCAGCATTTT.

The chain links TRBV12-3 or TRBV12-4 to TRBJ1-5; tentative D call: TRBD1 (6 bases). Trimming took off 10 bases at V and 0 bases at J, with 13 bases between the two ends. The CDR3 covers 14 residues. Here the CDR3 reads CATQDRTSNQPQHF. The CDR3 DNA sequence: TGTGCCACCCAGGACAGAACTAGCAATCAGCCCCAGCATTTT.